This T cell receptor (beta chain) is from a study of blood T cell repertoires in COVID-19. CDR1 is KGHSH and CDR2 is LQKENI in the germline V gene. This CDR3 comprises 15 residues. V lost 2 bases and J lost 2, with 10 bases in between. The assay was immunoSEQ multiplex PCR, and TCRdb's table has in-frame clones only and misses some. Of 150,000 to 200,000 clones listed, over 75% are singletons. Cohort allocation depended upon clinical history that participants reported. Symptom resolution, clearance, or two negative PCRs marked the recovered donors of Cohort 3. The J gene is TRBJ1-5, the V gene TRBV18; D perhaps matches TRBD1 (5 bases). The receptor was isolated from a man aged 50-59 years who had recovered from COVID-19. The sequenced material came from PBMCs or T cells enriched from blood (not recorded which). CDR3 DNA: TGTGCCAGCTCACCAAGCAGGGTAGGCAATCAGCCCCAGCATTTT. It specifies CASSPSRVGNQPQHF.